Listed below are T cell receptor beta chains from one sample, sequenced in a study of vaccination effects on CD4 cells after COVID-19. Generated by immunoSEQ multiplex PCR, the TCRdb table keeps only in-frame clones and is missing some. There are tens of thousands of clones in the sample; about 69% occur only once, and under 25% lies in the top ten. No antigen is known for these receptors. The source was CD4+ T cells from PBMCs cultured without peptide, collected before COVID-19 vaccination. Every receptor here comes from a human donor who had a prior SARS-CoV-2 infection. The CDR3 runs from the conserved cysteine through the conserved F or W. The order of the fields is J gene, clone size, D gene, V gene, CDR3 DNA, CDR3 protein. D genes are given only for firm matches. Clone size, where shown, is once, few, many, or a class for clones that have expanded.

TRBJ1-2	-	-	TRBV7-9	TGTGCCAGCAGCCCAACAGGGTCCGGCTATGGCTACACCTTC	CASSPTGSGYGYTF
TRBJ2-5	-	TRBD1	TRBV24-1	TGTGCCACCAGTGCCCAGGGGGATGCGGAGACCCAGTACTTC	CATSAQGDAETQYF
TRBJ1-4	-	-	TRBV21-1	TGTGCCAGCAGCAAAGATAAGGTCTTGAATGAAAAACTGTTTTTT	CASSKDKVLNEKLFF
TRBJ1-1	many	-	TRBV27	TGTGCCAGCAAACTGTACTTCAACACTGAAGCTTTCTTT	CASKLYFNTEAFF
TRBJ2-7	-	-	TRBV10-3	TGTGCCATCAAAGGGGCCGCCTCCTACGAGCAGTACTTC	CAIKGAASYEQYF
TRBJ2-2	-	-	TRBV4-2	TGTGCCAGCAGCCAAGTTCATGGGGGGATGACCGGGGAGCTGTTTTTT	CASSQVHGGMTGELFF
TRBJ2-7	-	TRBD2	TRBV2	TGTGCCAGCAAAAGACTAGCGGGAGGGACGATAAACGAGCAGTACTTC	CASKRLAGGTINEQYF
TRBJ2-6	-	-	TRBV2	TGTGCCACCGGGACCGGGACCCCCGGGTCTGGGGCCAACGTCCTGACTTTC	CATGTGTPGSGANVLTF
TRBJ2-3	-	TRBD2	TRBV24-1	TGTGCCACCAGTGAGACCCGACTAGCGGGAGGCACAGATACGCAGTATTTT	CATSETRLAGGTDTQYF
TRBJ2-1	-	TRBD2	TRBV10-3	TGTGCCATCAGTCCCCTAGCGGGAGTTAATGTTAATGAGCAGTTCTTC	CAISPLAGVNVNEQFF
TRBJ2-3	-	-	TRBV7-7	TGTGCTAGCAGCCCTTCGCAGGGGCTCACAGATACGCAGTATTTT	CASSPSQGLTDTQYF
TRBJ2-1	-	TRBD2	TRBV5-1	TGCGCCAGCAGCTTGGCTGCTAGCGGGTACAATGAGCAGTTCTTC	CASSLAASGYNEQFF
TRBJ1-2	-	TRBD1	TRBV28	TGTGCCAGCGGGACAGGGGACCTTGGCTACACCTTC	CASGTGDLGYTF
TRBJ2-3	few	-	TRBV5-1	TGCGCCAGCAGCTTGGAAGGGGATACGCAGTATTTT	CASSLEGDTQYF
TRBJ2-5	-	TRBD2	TRBV11-3	TGTGCCAGCAGCCAAGGACTAGCGGGACAAGAGACCCAGTACTTC	CASSQGLAGQETQYF
TRBJ1-2	-	-	TRBV18	TGTGCCAGCTCCCACGGGGGGGACTATGGCTACACCTTC	CASSHGGDYGYTF
TRBJ2-1	few	-	TRBV5-1	TGCGCCAGCAGCCCCCAGGCTGACTCCTCCTACAATGAGCAGTTCTTC	CASSPQADSSYNEQFF
TRBJ1-1	few	TRBD1	TRBV27	TGTGCCAGCACCTCCTCTGGAAGTGACAGGGTAACTGAAGCTTTCTTT	CASTSSGSDRVTEAFF
TRBJ1-4	-	-	TRBV7-9	TGTGCCAGCAGCTTAGAGCTCAGCGGTGGGAAACTGTTTTTT	CASSLELSGGKLFF
TRBJ2-7	-	TRBD2	TRBV5-1	TGCGCCAGCAGCTTGGTGTCTAGCGGGACAGCCTACGAGCAGTACTTC	CASSLVSSGTAYEQYF
TRBJ1-1	-	-	TRBV28	TGTGCCACCAGGACCTCTCAAGCTTTCTTT	CATRTSQAFF
TRBJ1-3	-	-	TRBV30	TGTGCCTGGACTCGGAAGAGCTCTGGAAACACCATATATTTT	CAWTRKSSGNTIYF
TRBJ2-7	-	-	TRBV7-2	TGTGCCAGCAGCTTAGGTTGGGAGGCCTACGAGCAGTACTTC	CASSLGWEAYEQYF
TRBJ1-1	few	-	TRBV5-1	TGCGCCAGCAGCTTTTTCGGGCAGAACACTGAAGCTTTCTTT	CASSFFGQNTEAFF
TRBJ1-1	once	-	TRBV9	TGTGCCAGCAGACCGGGAATGGAAAGCACTGAAGCTTTCTTT	CASRPGMESTEAFF
TRBJ1-4	-	-	TRBV6-5	TGTGCCAGCAGTTACTCGGGGGGCCGGGGAAATGAAAAACTGTTTTTT	CASSYSGGRGNEKLFF
TRBJ1-1	few	-	TRBV7-6	TGTGCCAGCAGCTTACGGGGGAGTCCTGAAGCTTTCTTT	CASSLRGSPEAFF
TRBJ2-1	-	TRBD2	TRBV2	TGTGCCAGCGGAAGGACTAGCGGGGGGAATGAGCAGTTCTTC	CASGRTSGGNEQFF
TRBJ2-2	few	-	TRBV7-3	TGTGCCAGCAGCCCCAGGGTCACCGGGGAGCTGTTTTTT	CASSPRVTGELFF
TRBJ2-7	once	TRBD1	TRBV10-3	TGTGCCATCGCGACAGGGGGCAACGAGCAGTACTTC	CAIATGGNEQYF
TRBJ2-7	-	TRBD2	TRBV29-1	TGCAGCGTCAAAGCGGGAGACAGGAGGGACGAGCAGTACTTC	CSVKAGDRRDEQYF
TRBJ1-1	-	TRBD1	TRBV7-2	TGTGCCAGCAGCCGGGACAGGGACACTGAAGCTTTCTTT	CASSRDRDTEAFF
TRBJ2-1	-	TRBD2	TRBV24-1	TGTGCCACCAGTGATTTCTTAGCGGGAGAGTCCAATGAGCAGTTCTTC	CATSDFLAGESNEQFF
TRBJ2-1	-	-	TRBV7-2	TGTGCCAGCAGCTTAGTCCCACAGGTGGAGCAGTTCTTC	CASSLVPQVEQFF
TRBJ2-7	few	-	TRBV5-5	TGTGCCAGCAGCGCGGTGGCCAGCGAGCAGTACTTC	CASSAVASEQYF
TRBJ2-6	-	-	TRBV6-5	TGTGCCAGCATTTTTGTCTCGTCTGGGGCCAACGTCCTGACTTTC	CASIFVSSGANVLTF
TRBJ1-6	few	-	TRBV2	TGTGCCAGCAGTCCCCGGGGACGCCTTAATTCACCCCTCCACTTT	CASSPRGRLNSPLHF
TRBJ1-5	-	-	TRBV18	TGTGCCAGCTCACCAGGAGGGGAGGAATGGCCCCAGCATTTT	CASSPGGEEWPQHF
TRBJ2-7	once	-	TRBV11-3	TGTGCCAGCAGCTTAATGTTGCGGACCTACGAGCAGTACTTC	CASSLMLRTYEQYF
TRBJ2-7	-	-	TRBV6-5	TGTGCCAGCACTAGCCAGGGGTTTTTGGGCTACGAGCAGTACTTC	CASTSQGFLGYEQYF
TRBJ1-2	-	-	TRBV7-9	TGTGCCAGCAGCTTAGGGTGGGGGGCGTCTAACTATGGCTACACCTTC	CASSLGWGASNYGYTF
TRBJ2-7	-	TRBD1	TRBV5-1	TGCGCCAGCAGCCCCGGGACAGGGGGAAGCGAGCAGTACTTC	CASSPGTGGSEQYF
TRBJ1-4	-	-	TRBV5-1	TGCGCCAGCAGCTCCAACCCTGCCGGGGGTGAAAAACTGTTTTTT	CASSSNPAGGEKLFF
TRBJ2-3	-	TRBD2	TRBV2	TGTGCCAGCAGTGAAATGGCTAGCGGGGGGGCGGATACGCAGTATTTT	CASSEMASGGADTQYF
TRBJ2-7	-	TRBD2	TRBV15	TGTGCCACCAGCAGAGAAGTGTTTCGGGGGGAACAGTCCGAGCAGTACTTC	CATSREVFRGEQSEQYF
TRBJ2-1	-	TRBD2	TRBV5-1	TGCGCCAGCAGCTTGCTAGCGGGAGGGGCTGAGCAGTTCTTC	CASSLLAGGAEQFF
TRBJ2-3	-	TRBD2	TRBV11-2	TGTGCCAGCAGCCAAGGGGAGGGATTTGGTACGCAGTATTTT	CASSQGEGFGTQYF
TRBJ2-3	once	-	TRBV5-1	TGCGCCAGCAGCTTCATGGCCGGGGGGCCAGATACGCAGTATTTT	CASSFMAGGPDTQYF
TRBJ2-1	-	-	TRBV2	TGTGCCGGGACCCCGTCAACCAATGAGCAGTTCTTC	CAGTPSTNEQFF
TRBJ2-5	-	-	TRBV20-1	TGCAGTGCTAGTCTGGGAGAAGAGACCCAGTACTTC	CSASLGEETQYF
TRBJ1-2	-	-	TRBV6-5	TGTGCCAGCAGTTACTTGGGTGCCGGCGGGGGTTATGGCTACACCTTC	CASSYLGAGGGYGYTF
TRBJ2-1	-	-	TRBV2	TGTGCCAGCAACCCCCGTGGGTACTACAATGAGCAGTTCTTC	CASNPRGYYNEQFF
TRBJ1-2	-	-	TRBV5-4	TGTGCCAGCAGCTTGGTTTCGGCAGCCGCCTCCTATGGCTACACCTTC	CASSLVSAAASYGYTF
TRBJ1-2	-	-	TRBV5-6	TGTGCCAGCAGCTGGACCGGGATCCCCCATGGCTACACCTTC	CASSWTGIPHGYTF
TRBJ1-5	-	TRBD1	TRBV7-2	TGTGCCAGCAGCTTGACAGGGGTGAATCAGCCCCAGCATTTT	CASSLTGVNQPQHF